This T cell receptor beta chain was obtained from a study of OX40 agonist ivuxolimab in advanced cancers. Looking at the study overall: Ivuxolimab was an agonistic, fully human IgG2 monoclonal antibody directed against OX40 (CD134), a costimulatory receptor. Intravenous ivuxolimab was administered to patients every 2 weeks at six dose levels: 0.01, 0.1, 0.3, 1.5, 3 and 10 mg/kg. Of the roughly 52 dose-escalation patients, hepatocellular carcinoma was present in about 20, melanoma in around 15, renal cell carcinoma in 9 and head and neck cancer in 9. In the dose-escalation cohort, 82.7% of patients were male, and the mean age was around 60 years, with a range of 23 to 79. Patients were allowed to have had prior anti-PD-1, anti-PD-L1 or anti-CTLA-4 therapy, and 30% to 50% of the dose-escalation patients had previously received checkpoint inhibitors. Partial responses occurred in three dose-escalation patients: two with cutaneous melanoma and one with hepatocellular carcinoma. Peripheral TCRbeta sequencing was intended to test whether TCR sequence diversity was altered and clonal T-cell expansion was caused by ivuxolimab. The paper covers the monotherapy dose-escalation part of the phase I ivuxolimab trial, which included N ≈ 57 patients. On the study overall, not on this receptor specifically: After ivuxolimab, CD8+ T cells had more expanded clones than CD4+ T cells on average. Low levels of normalized T-cell clonal expansion were also shown by some nonresponding patients. In the 0.1-3.0 mg/kg groups, partial responders were among the patients with the lowest normalized peripheral clonal expansion, particularly in CD8+ T cells. Which antigens the clonally expanded peripheral T cells were specific for was not determined. At doses of 0.1 to 3.0 mg/kg, clonal expansion of both CD4+ and CD8+ T cells in blood was seen between baseline and week 6.

Patients with a history of autoimmune disease or receiving systemic immunosuppression were excluded from the trial. Peripheral blood for TCR sequencing was collected from all dose cohorts at baseline, on cycle 4 day 1, and on cycle 7 day 1. The samples were drawn from a first-in-human, open-label, multicenter phase I dose-escalation trial of ivuxolimab. The trial enrolled adults with locally advanced or metastatic head and neck squamous cell, hepatocellular, melanoma or renal cell carcinoma. Before TCR sequencing, CD4+ and CD8+ T cells were separately sorted from peripheral blood. For sequencing of the TCRbeta CDR3 region, genomic DNA was extracted from the sorted cells. TCRbeta CDR3 regions were sequenced using the immunoSEQ Assay. The immuneACCESS repertoire file appears here via TCRdb, limited to in-frame rearrangements. These files lack a portion of the clones; in checked studies, under half of the deficit traces to unresolved V genes, and the cause of the others is not known. In all, the sample holds fewer than 65,000 clones, and 80% to 95% of those were seen once. Jointly, the top ten make up roughly a sixth of the sample.

Reading from cysteine to phenylalanine, the CDR3 counts 12 amino acids. Only the CDR3 portion is preserved as DNA: 36 bases, with reading frame beginning at the first base. V and J are trimmed by 4 bases and 6 bases, and the gene matches miss 3 bases of the junction. CDR1 and CDR2 are read off the germline V gene as SGHDT and YYEEEE. This clone was seen only once. Its antigen target is currently unknown. The record has no base qualities; no much larger clone is one base away. This chain is built from TRBV5-6 and TRBJ2-7; 8 bases in between match TRBD1. The sample here was CD4+ or CD8+ T cells sorted from blood, taken in a trial of the OX40 agonist ivuxolimab. This receptor was obtained from an adult with an advanced solid tumor such as melanoma, head and neck, liver or kidney cancer. The CDR3 sequence is CASSPDRVEQYF. The bases read TGTGCCAGCAGCCCGGACAGGGTCGAGCAGTACTTC.